These T cell receptor beta chains were read from a single sample in a study of long-term antiretroviral therapy in people with HIV. Profiling relied on immunoSEQ multiplex PCR, and the TCRdb table lists in-frame clones only, not all of them. The data show about 30,000 clones, with around four fifths seen just once and 7.5% to 10% held by the top ten. Specimen: unsorted PBMCs, collected 1.5 years before starting antiretroviral therapy. These receptors were obtained from a man younger than 30 with HIV. Both conserved end residues are part of each CDR3. The D gene is left open where the match is weak. The listing skips clone size in some rows; elsewhere it reads once, few, many or a size class.

CDR3 protein,CDR3 DNA,J gene,V gene,D gene,clone size
CASSAVNSNQPQHF,TGTGCCAGCTCGGCGGTTAATAGCAATCAGCCCCAGCATTTT,TRBJ1-5,TRBV6-1,-,-
CASSLGPNQPQHF,TGTGCCAGCAGCTTAGGGCCGAATCAGCCCCAGCATTTT,TRBJ1-5,TRBV7-8,-,-
CASSELGSGNTIYF,TGTGCCAGCAGTGAACTGGGTTCTGGAAACACCATATATTTT,TRBJ1-3,TRBV2,-,-
CAWASGGPKDTQYF,TGTGCCTGGGCTAGCGGGGGGCCTAAAGATACGCAGTATTTT,TRBJ2-3,TRBV30,TRBD2,-
CASSFGTSGYTGELFF,TGTGCCAGCAGCTTCGGGACTAGCGGATACACCGGGGAGCTGTTTTTT,TRBJ2-2,TRBV7-3,TRBD2,once
CASSRPDRYYGYTF,TGTGCCAGTAGTCGACCTGACAGGTACTATGGCTACACCTTC,TRBJ1-2,TRBV19,-,-
CASIPNTGELFF,TGTGCCAGCATACCGAACACCGGGGAGCTGTTTTTT,TRBJ2-2,TRBV6-6,-,few
CASSDPTGLLWDEQYF,TGCGCCAGCAGTGATCCCACAGGGTTACTTTGGGACGAGCAGTACTTC,TRBJ2-7,TRBV10-2,-,-
CASSQRGSDTQYF,TGCGCCAGCAGCCAACGTGGGTCGGATACGCAGTATTTT,TRBJ2-3,TRBV4-1,-,-
CASSQARQGANYGYTF,TGCGCCAGCAGCCAAGCTCGGCAGGGGGCAAACTATGGCTACACCTTC,TRBJ1-2,TRBV4-1,TRBD1,-